This TCR beta chain was sequenced in a study of CD8+ T cells in alopecia areata. Study-wide background: Severity was scored as percentage of affected scalp area in treated patients. Study findings and constraints: Within the top 100, expanded CD8+ clones significantly decreased with tofacitinib, as did scalp clonality.

cDNA serving as the sequencing template came from extracted, reverse transcribed RNA. This table comes from immunoSEQ multiplex PCR, and its TCRdb copy is limited to in-frame clones, with some not included. Of roughly 220,000 clones in the sample, more than 55% were seen once. Treatment specified: oral pan-JAK inhibitor, 5-10 mg twice daily. Note on this clone: Its specificity is not known.

Germline loops: CDR1 LNHDA, CDR2 SQIVND (reference sequence). V gave up 4 bases and J gave up 9 bases, with 13 bases separating them. The CDR3 covers 13 residues. This receptor was taken from a human donor with alopecia areata. Sequences were derived from CD4+ T cells sorted from blood, sampled at approximately week 44, from a patient treated with tofacitinib. This chain links TRBV19 with TRBJ1-5; D ambiguous. In nucleotides, the CDR3 is TGTGCCAGTAGTACGGACCTTATCGTGCCCCAGCATTTT. Protein: CASSTDLIVPQHF.